Listed below are T cell receptor beta chains from one sample, sequenced in a study of T cell responses to AZD1222 COVID-19 vaccine. Repertoires were generated with immunoSEQ multiplex PCR, while TCRdb's copy carries only in-frame clones and drops some. Among about 83,000 clones, around 88% were seen once, and the ten largest hold 8.5% to 9%. The sequencing here drew on peripheral blood, taken on day 0 of AZD1222 vaccination. These receptors were obtained from an adult in good health. Each CDR3 is given with its conserved first and last residue. A D gene is named only where the DNA matches it firmly. Expanded clones are given a class, and other clones once, few, many or no size at all.

D,size,J,V,CDR3,DNA
-,-,TRBJ2-2,TRBV7-2,CASSSGYFSGELFF,TGTGCCAGCAGTTCCGGGTATTTTTCCGGGGAGCTGTTTTTT
-,-,TRBJ2-7,TRBV5-4,CASSLGSGHRDEQYF,TGTGCCAGCAGCTTGGGGTCGGGACATAGGGACGAGCAGTACTTC
-,-,TRBJ1-6,TRBV7-8,CASSLDPVSPLHF,TGTGCCAGCAGCTTGGACCCAGTTTCACCCCTCCACTTT
-,-,TRBJ1-1,TRBV7-8,CASSSGPRSTEAFF,TGTGCCAGCAGCTCGGGTCCTCGGAGCACTGAAGCTTTCTTT
-,-,TRBJ1-1,TRBV28,CASKPAGINTEAFF,TGTGCCAGCAAACCGGCAGGGATTAACACTGAAGCTTTCTTT
-,-,TRBJ2-7,TRBV12-5,CASLSDRLSSYEQYF,TGTGCTAGTCTCTCGGACCGTTTAAGCTCCTACGAGCAGTACTTC
TRBD1,-,TRBJ1-2,TRBV28,CASRPESGTGWGYTF,TGTGCCAGCAGACCCGAATCGGGGACAGGGTGGGGCTACACCTTC
TRBD1,once,TRBJ2-2,TRBV24-1,CATSDPPVSGGTGELFF,TGTGCCACCAGTGACCCGCCGGTATCAGGGGGAACCGGGGAGCTGTTTTTT
-,-,TRBJ1-5,TRBV10-3,CAILRGAQHF,TGTGCCATCTTGAGAGGGGCCCAGCATTTT
-,-,TRBJ2-5,TRBV6-5,CVSSYQETQYF,TGTGTCTCCAGCTACCAAGAGACCCAGTACTTC
-,-,TRBJ2-5,TRBV5-1,CASSLGGAGVLETQYF,TGCGCCAGCAGCCTGGGTGGGGCAGGGGTACTGGAGACCCAGTACTTC
-,-,TRBJ2-4,TRBV30,CAWSAGFKNIQYF,TGTGCCTGGAGTGCCGGTTTCAAAAACATTCAGTACTTC
-,few,TRBJ2-7,TRBV2,CASSEGRLPSYEQYF,TGTGCCAGCAGTGAAGGGCGACTCCCCTCCTACGAGCAGTACTTC
-,-,TRBJ1-1,TRBV5-4,CASSSKNTEAFF,TGTGCCAGCAGCTCGAAGAACACTGAAGCTTTCTTT
TRBD1,-,TRBJ1-5,TRBV9,CASSEGGSQPQHF,TGTGCCAGCAGCGAAGGGGGCAGTCAGCCCCAGCATTTT
-,-,TRBJ1-2,TRBV29-1,CSVDDRLTNYGYTF,TGCAGCGTTGACGACAGGCTCACTAACTATGGCTACACCTTC
TRBD1,-,TRBJ1-2,TRBV9,CASSVAPPGQANPHLRGYTF,TGTGCCAGCAGCGTAGCGCCTCCGGGACAGGCGAACCCCCACTTGCGGGGCTACACCTTC
TRBD2,-,TRBJ2-2,TRBV29-1,CSVETGGPYTGELFF,TGCAGCGTTGAAACGGGAGGTCCTTACACCGGGGAGCTGTTTTTT
TRBD1,-,TRBJ1-6,TRBV5-1,CASSKRDRGSPLHF,TGCGCCAGCAGCAAACGGGACAGGGGTTCACCCCTCCACTTT
-,-,TRBJ2-1,TRBV3-1/TRBV3-2,CASSQALTTRNEQFF,TGTGCCAGCAGCCAAGCTCTCACAACCCGCAATGAGCAGTTCTTC
-,-,TRBJ2-7,TRBV6-5,CASSRKGGGGYEQYF,TGTGCCAGCAGTAGAAAGGGGGGAGGGGGCTACGAGCAGTACTTC
TRBD1,-,TRBJ1-5,TRBV12-5,CASVRQRTGSRDSNQPQHF,TGTGCTAGTGTTCGACAGCGGACAGGGTCTCGGGATAGCAATCAGCCCCAGCATTTT
-,-,TRBJ2-1,TRBV6-2/TRBV6-3,CASSYRELLVYNEQFF,TGTGCCAGCAGTTACCGGGAGCTACTTGTCTACAATGAGCAGTTCTTC
-,-,TRBJ2-7,TRBV5-6,CASSKVGLTYEQYF,TGTGCCAGCAGCAAAGTTGGCTTGACCTACGAGCAGTACTTC
-,-,TRBJ2-5,TRBV18,CASSSYQETQYF,TGTGCCAGCTCATCGTACCAAGAGACCCAGTACTTC
-,-,TRBJ2-7,TRBV6-6,CASSPMGYEQYF,TGTGCCAGCAGTCCCATGGGCTACGAGCAGTACTTC